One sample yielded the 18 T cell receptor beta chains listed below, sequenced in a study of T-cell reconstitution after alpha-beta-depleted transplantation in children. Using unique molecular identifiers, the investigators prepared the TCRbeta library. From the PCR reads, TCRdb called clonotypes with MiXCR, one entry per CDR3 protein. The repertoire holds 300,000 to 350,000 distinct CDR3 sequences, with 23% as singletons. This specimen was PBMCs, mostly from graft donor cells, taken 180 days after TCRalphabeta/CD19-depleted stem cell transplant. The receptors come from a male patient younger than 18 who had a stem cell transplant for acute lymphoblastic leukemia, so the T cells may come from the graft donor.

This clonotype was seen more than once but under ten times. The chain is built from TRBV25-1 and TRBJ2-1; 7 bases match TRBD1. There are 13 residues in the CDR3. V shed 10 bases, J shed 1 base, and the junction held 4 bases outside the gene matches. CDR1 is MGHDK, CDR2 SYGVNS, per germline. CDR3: CAIQQGSYNEQFF. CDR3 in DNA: TGTGCCATCCAACAGGGGTCCTACAATGAGCAGTTCTTC.

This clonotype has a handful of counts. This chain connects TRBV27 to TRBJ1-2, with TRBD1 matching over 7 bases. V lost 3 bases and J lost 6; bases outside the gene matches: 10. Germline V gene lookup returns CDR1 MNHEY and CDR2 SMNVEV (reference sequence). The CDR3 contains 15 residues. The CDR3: CASSFTRDSPDGYTF. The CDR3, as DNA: TGTGCCAGCAGTTTCACCAGGGACAGCCCCGATGGCTACACCTTC.

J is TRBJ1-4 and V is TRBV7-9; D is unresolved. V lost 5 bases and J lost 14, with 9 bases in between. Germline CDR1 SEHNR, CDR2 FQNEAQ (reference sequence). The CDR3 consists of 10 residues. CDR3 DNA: TGTGCCAGCAGCGCCCGGGCCCTGTTTTTT. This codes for CASSARALFF.

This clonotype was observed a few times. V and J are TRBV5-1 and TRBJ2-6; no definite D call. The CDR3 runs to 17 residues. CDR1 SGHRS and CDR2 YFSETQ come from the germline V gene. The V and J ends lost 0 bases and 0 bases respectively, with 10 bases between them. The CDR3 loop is CASSLGVRFSGANVLTF. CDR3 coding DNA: TGCGCCAGCAGCTTGGGTGTCAGGTTCTCTGGGGCCAACGTCCTGACTTTC.

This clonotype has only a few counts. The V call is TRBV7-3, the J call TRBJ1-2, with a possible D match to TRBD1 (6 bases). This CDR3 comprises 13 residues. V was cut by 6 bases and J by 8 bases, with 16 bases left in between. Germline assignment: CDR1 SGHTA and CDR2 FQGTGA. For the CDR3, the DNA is TGTGCCAGCAGTCCGGGGGCCTGGTACGGCTACACCTTC. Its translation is CASSPGAWYGYTF.

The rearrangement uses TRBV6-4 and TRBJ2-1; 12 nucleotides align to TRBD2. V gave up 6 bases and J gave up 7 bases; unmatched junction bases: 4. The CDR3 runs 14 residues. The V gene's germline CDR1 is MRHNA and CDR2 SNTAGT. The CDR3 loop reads CASSPSGRGNEQFF. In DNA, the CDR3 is TGTGCCAGCAGCCCTAGCGGGAGGGGAAATGAGCAGTTCTTC.

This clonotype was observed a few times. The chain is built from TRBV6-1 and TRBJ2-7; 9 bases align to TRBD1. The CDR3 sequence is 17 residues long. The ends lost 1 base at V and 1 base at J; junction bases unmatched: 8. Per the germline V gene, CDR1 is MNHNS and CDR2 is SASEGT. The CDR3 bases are TGTGCCAGCAGTGAAGGGGGGACAGGGATCGGTTCCTACGAGCAGTACTTC. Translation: CASSEGGTGIGSYEQYF.

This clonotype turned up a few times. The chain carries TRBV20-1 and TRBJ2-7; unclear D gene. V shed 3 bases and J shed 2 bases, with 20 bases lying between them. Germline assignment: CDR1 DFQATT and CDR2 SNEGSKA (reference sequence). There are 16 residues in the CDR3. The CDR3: CSASRFYYPTTYEQYF. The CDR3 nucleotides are TGCAGTGCTAGTCGGTTCTACTATCCAACTACCTACGAGCAGTACTTC.

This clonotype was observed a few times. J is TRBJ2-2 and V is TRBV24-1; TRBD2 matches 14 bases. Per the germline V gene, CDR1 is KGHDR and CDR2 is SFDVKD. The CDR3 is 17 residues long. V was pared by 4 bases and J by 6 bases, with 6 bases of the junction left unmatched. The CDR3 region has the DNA TGTGCCACCAGTGAGCTGGGACTAGCGGGAGTGCCCGGGGAGCTGTTTTTT. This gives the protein CATSELGLAGVPGELFF.

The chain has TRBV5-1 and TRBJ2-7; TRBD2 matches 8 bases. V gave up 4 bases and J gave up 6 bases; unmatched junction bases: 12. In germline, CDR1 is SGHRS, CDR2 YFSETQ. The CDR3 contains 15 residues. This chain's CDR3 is CASSAVTGTSGEQYF. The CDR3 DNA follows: TGCGCCAGCAGCGCCGTAACCGGGACTAGTGGCGAGCAGTACTTC. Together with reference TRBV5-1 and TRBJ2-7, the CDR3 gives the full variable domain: KAGVTQTPRYLIKTRGQQVTLSCSPISGHRSVSWYQQTPGQGLQFLFEYFSETQRNKGNFPGRFSGRQFSNSRSEMNVSTLELGDSALYLCASSAVTGTSGEQYFGPGTRLTVT.

CDR3 region: CASSMTGGAETQYF. CDR3 DNA sequence: TGTGCCAGCAGCATGACAGGGGGCGCGGAGACCCAGTACTTC. The rearrangement uses TRBV7-3 and TRBJ2-5, with TRBD1 matching 10 bases. J lost 5 bases, V lost 5 bases, and 5 bases had no gene match. CDR3 size: 14 residues. Germline-derived CDR1 and CDR2 are SGHTA and FQGTGA.

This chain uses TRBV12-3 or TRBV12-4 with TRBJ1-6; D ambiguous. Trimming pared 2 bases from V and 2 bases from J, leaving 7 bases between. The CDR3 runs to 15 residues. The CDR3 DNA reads TGTGCCAGCAGTTTACGGCGGACCTATAATTCACCCCTCCACTTT. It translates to CASSLRRTYNSPLHF.

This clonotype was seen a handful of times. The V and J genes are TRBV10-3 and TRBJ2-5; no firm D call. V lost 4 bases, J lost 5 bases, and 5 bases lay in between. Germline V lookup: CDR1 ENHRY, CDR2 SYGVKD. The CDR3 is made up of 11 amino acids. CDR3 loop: CAISAMETQYF. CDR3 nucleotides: TGTGCCATCAGTGCGATGGAGACCCAGTACTTC.

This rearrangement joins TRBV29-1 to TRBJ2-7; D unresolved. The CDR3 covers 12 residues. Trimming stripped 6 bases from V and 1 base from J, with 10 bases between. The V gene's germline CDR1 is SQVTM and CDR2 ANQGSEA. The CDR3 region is CSVLSGSYEQYF. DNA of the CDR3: TGCAGCGTCCTAAGTGGGTCCTACGAGCAGTACTTC.

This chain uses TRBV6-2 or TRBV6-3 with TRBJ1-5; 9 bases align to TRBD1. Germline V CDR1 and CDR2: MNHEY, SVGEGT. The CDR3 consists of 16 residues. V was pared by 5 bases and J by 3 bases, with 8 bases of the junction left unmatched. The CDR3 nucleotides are TGTGCCAGCAGTCGTAACAGGGGGCCGAACAATCAGCCCCAGCATTTT. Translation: CASSRNRGPNNQPQHF.

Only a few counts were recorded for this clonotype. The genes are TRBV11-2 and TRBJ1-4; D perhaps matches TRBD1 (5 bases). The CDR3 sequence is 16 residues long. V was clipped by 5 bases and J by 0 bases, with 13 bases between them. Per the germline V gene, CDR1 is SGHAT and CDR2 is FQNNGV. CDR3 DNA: TGTGCCAGCAGCCCTACGGGACGGCCAACTAATGAAAAACTGTTTTTT. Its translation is CASSPTGRPTNEKLFF.

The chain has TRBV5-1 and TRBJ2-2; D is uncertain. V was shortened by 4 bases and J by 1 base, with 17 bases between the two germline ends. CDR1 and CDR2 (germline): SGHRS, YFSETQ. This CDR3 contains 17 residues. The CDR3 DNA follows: TGCGCCAGCAGCAGAGGCCCCCCAAAGGGGAACACCGGGGAGCTGTTTTTT. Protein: CASSRGPPKGNTGELFF.

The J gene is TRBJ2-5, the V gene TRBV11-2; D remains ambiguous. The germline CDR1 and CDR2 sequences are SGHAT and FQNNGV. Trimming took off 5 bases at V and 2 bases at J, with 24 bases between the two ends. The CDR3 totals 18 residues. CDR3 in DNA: TGTGCCAGCAGCCGCAATACACCGACTCTATCGGATCAAGAGACCCAGTACTTC. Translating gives CASSRNTPTLSDQETQYF.